The rows below give T cell receptor beta chains drawn from one sample of a study of post-analysis software for immune sequencing data. One entry per CDR3 protein results from TCRdb running MiXCR on the PCR reads. The table records hundreds of thousands of distinct CDR3 sequences, approximately 50% of them present only once. Sequencing was done on a sample of blood. Receptor source: a girl aged 5-17 years with multiple sclerosis. CDR3s include the opening cysteine and the closing phenylalanine or tryptophan. Fields, in order: D gene, J gene, clone size, V gene, CDR3 DNA, CDR3 protein. A D gene is named only where the DNA matches it firmly. Where a row states a size, it is once, few, many or the class of an expanded clone; other rows omit it.

D gene: TRBD2
J gene: TRBJ2-5
clone size: few
V gene: TRBV7-9
CDR3 DNA: TGTGCCAGCAGCTACGGGACTAGCGGGGGGTATTACCAAGAGACCCAGTACTTC
CDR3 protein: CASSYGTSGGYYQETQYF

D gene: TRBD1
J gene: TRBJ2-7
clone size: .
V gene: TRBV5-1
CDR3 DNA: TGCGCCAGCAGCTTGGTATCGGGACAGGGGGCCGCTATCTACGAGCAGTACTTC
CDR3 protein: CASSLVSGQGAAIYEQYF

D gene: TRBD2
J gene: TRBJ2-7
clone size: .
V gene: TRBV7-6
CDR3 DNA: TGTGCCAGCAGCTTAGGACTAGCGGGGGGAACCTACGAGCAGTACTTC
CDR3 protein: CASSLGLAGGTYEQYF

D gene: .
J gene: TRBJ1-2
clone size: .
V gene: TRBV9
CDR3 DNA: TGTGCCAGCAGCGTTTCTGTTAACTATGGCTACACCTTC
CDR3 protein: CASSVSVNYGYTF

D gene: TRBD2
J gene: TRBJ2-1
clone size: .
V gene: TRBV5-1
CDR3 DNA: TGCGCCAGCAGCTTGATCCAGCGGGAGGGCCTCGAGCAGTTCTTC
CDR3 protein: CASSLIQREGLEQFF

D gene: .
J gene: TRBJ1-2
clone size: few
V gene: TRBV6-5
CDR3 DNA: TGTGCCAGCAGACAGGTTAACTATGGCTACACCTTC
CDR3 protein: CASRQVNYGYTF

D gene: .
J gene: TRBJ1-6
clone size: .
V gene: TRBV15
CDR3 DNA: TGTGCCACCAGCAGAGATTCAGGGGCCAACTATAATTCACCCCTCCACTTT
CDR3 protein: CATSRDSGANYNSPLHF

D gene: TRBD1
J gene: TRBJ2-2
clone size: few
V gene: TRBV6-4
CDR3 DNA: TGTGCCAGCAGAATCGGGACAGGGCTCCCCGGGGAGCTGTTTTTT
CDR3 protein: CASRIGTGLPGELFF

D gene: .
J gene: TRBJ2-7
clone size: .
V gene: TRBV5-1
CDR3 DNA: TGCGCCAGCAGCTTACTTCTGAGCTCCTACGAGCAGTACTTC
CDR3 protein: CASSLLLSSYEQYF

D gene: .
J gene: TRBJ2-3
clone size: .
V gene: TRBV5-1
CDR3 DNA: TGCGCCAGCAGCTTGGGACTATCCTCTAACACAGATACGCAGTATTTT
CDR3 protein: CASSLGLSSNTDTQYF

D gene: TRBD2
J gene: TRBJ2-3
clone size: few
V gene: TRBV29-1
CDR3 DNA: TGCAGCGTCAAGCCTAGGGCGGGAGTAGGGACAGATACGCAGTATTTT
CDR3 protein: CSVKPRAGVGTDTQYF

D gene: .
J gene: TRBJ1-5
clone size: .
V gene: TRBV29-1
CDR3 DNA: TGCAGCGTTGGGGGGGGGATGGGCAATCAGCCCCAGCATTTT
CDR3 protein: CSVGGGMGNQPQHF

D gene: .
J gene: TRBJ1-2
clone size: .
V gene: TRBV24-1
CDR3 DNA: TGTGCCCCCTGGGACAAGGGCAATGGCTACACCTTC
CDR3 protein: CAPWDKGNGYTF

D gene: TRBD1
J gene: TRBJ1-5
clone size: .
V gene: TRBV6-6
CDR3 DNA: TGTGCCAGCAGTTGGGGACAGGGGGACCCCCAGCATTTT
CDR3 protein: CASSWGQGDPQHF

D gene: .
J gene: TRBJ1-1
clone size: .
V gene: TRBV12-3/TRBV12-4
CDR3 DNA: TGTGCCAGCAGCCTAACACGCTGGGGACCATATAAGAAAGACACTGAAGCTTTCTTT
CDR3 protein: CASSLTRWGPYKKDTEAFF

D gene: TRBD2
J gene: TRBJ2-1
clone size: .
V gene: TRBV7-2
CDR3 DNA: TGTGCCAGCAGCTCACTAGCGGGGGGCAGTTCCTACAATGAGCAGTTCTTC
CDR3 protein: CASSSLAGGSSYNEQFF

D gene: .
J gene: TRBJ2-2
clone size: .
V gene: TRBV7-8
CDR3 DNA: TGTGCCAGCAGCTTAGAAGCAGCGACCCACACCGGGGAGCTGTTTTTT
CDR3 protein: CASSLEAATHTGELFF

D gene: TRBD1
J gene: TRBJ1-2
clone size: .
V gene: TRBV29-1
CDR3 DNA: TGCAGCGTTAGCACCCGGGACAGAGCTAGCGGCTACACCTTC
CDR3 protein: CSVSTRDRASGYTF